A selection of T cell receptor beta chains follows, all from one sample in a study of blood T cell repertoires in COVID-19. Sequenced by immunoSEQ multiplex PCR; TCRdb stores in-frame clones only, minus some. The profile shows 65,000 to 85,000 clones, over 75% of them singletons. Material: peripheral blood. These receptors were obtained from a human donor in a cohort sampled during active COVID-19. Each CDR3 is given with its conserved first and last residue. The D gene is left open where the match is weak. Clone size appears in some rows only: once, few, many, or a class for an expanded clone.

clone_size j_call v_call d_call cdr3_nt cdr3_aa
- TRBJ2-3 TRBV6-4 - TGTGCCAGCAGTGACGGGGGCAGCACAGATACGCAGTATTTT CASSDGGSTDTQYF
- TRBJ2-7 TRBV7-8 TRBD1 TGTGCCAGCGCAACGACAGGGGGCTACGAGCAGTACTTC CASATTGGYEQYF
- TRBJ2-1 TRBV9 - TGTGCCAGCAGCGTAGGAGGGCTAGCCGACGGGGAGCAGTTCTTC CASSVGGLADGEQFF
- TRBJ1-5 TRBV3-1/TRBV3-2 TRBD1 TGTGCCAGCAGCCAAGCGGGACAGGGCAATCAGCCCCAGCATTTT CASSQAGQGNQPQHF
- TRBJ2-3 TRBV7-8 - TGTGCCAGCAGCTTAGGCGGGCGGTTCACAGATACGCAGTATTTT CASSLGGRFTDTQYF
few TRBJ1-5 TRBV15 - TGTGCCACCAGCAGAGGGGGGTATAACAGGGATAGCAATCAGCCCCAGCATTTT CATSRGGYNRDSNQPQHF
- TRBJ2-1 TRBV4-2 TRBD2 TGTGCCAGCAGCCAAGCCGTTGGGGAGCGGGGGAAACACAATGAGCAGTTCTTC CASSQAVGERGKHNEQFF
once TRBJ2-1 TRBV7-2 - TGTGCCAGCAGCTTAGGAAGTCAGTACTACAATGAGCAGTTCTTC CASSLGSQYYNEQFF
- TRBJ1-5 TRBV27 TRBD1 TGTGCCAGCAGTTGGACAGGGGTCGGTCAGCCCCAGCATTTT CASSWTGVGQPQHF
- TRBJ2-3 TRBV19 TRBD2 TGTGCCAGTAGCAGACTAGCCGGTTTCACAGATACGCAGTATTTT CASSRLAGFTDTQYF
- TRBJ1-1 TRBV30 - TGTGCCTGGATAGGCGTGGGCAGGGAAGCTTTCTTT CAWIGVGREAFF
- TRBJ1-1 TRBV7-9 - TGTGCCAGTTCCAGTCGGGGGGCCCCTGAAGCTTTCTTT CASSSRGAPEAFF
- TRBJ1-5 TRBV6-5 TRBD1 TGTGCCAGCAGGGCTACAGGGGGCCTCAATCAGCCCCAGCATTTT CASRATGGLNQPQHF
- TRBJ1-1 TRBV7-2 TRBD1 TGTGCCAGCAGCCCCGGACAGGGGGGGAACACTGAAGCTTTCTTT CASSPGQGGNTEAFF
few TRBJ2-5 TRBV5-1 TRBD1 TGCGCCAGCAGCGCCGGACAGGGGAGTTTAGAGACCCAGTACTTC CASSAGQGSLETQYF
few TRBJ1-2 TRBV6-1 - TGTGCCAGCAGTGAGACTGACAGGGGCTACACCTTC CASSETDRGYTF
once TRBJ1-5 TRBV30 - TGTGCCTGGAGCCGGACAGAGCATCAGCCCCAGCATTTT CAWSRTEHQPQHF
- TRBJ1-2 TRBV28 TRBD1 TGTGCCAGCAGTTTCGGCAACAGGGGGAGAGGGTATGGCTACACCTTC CASSFGNRGRGYGYTF
- TRBJ1-5 TRBV5-6 - TGTGCCAGCAGCCCAGAGGAGGCAGGTTTTCAGCCCCAGCATTTT CASSPEEAGFQPQHF
- TRBJ1-3 TRBV19 TRBD1 TGTGCCAGTAGTTCAGGGACAGTGGGAAACACCATATATTTT CASSSGTVGNTIYF
- TRBJ1-5 TRBV24-1 - TGTGCCACCAGTGATTCCCGTAGTCAGCCCCAGCATTTT CATSDSRSQPQHF
- TRBJ1-2 TRBV9 TRBD1 TGTGCCAGCAGCATACCGACAGGGGGATCAAGCTATGGCTACACCTTC CASSIPTGGSSYGYTF
- TRBJ1-6 TRBV7-8 - TGTGCCAGCAGCCTCACAGGACAGAGAAATTCACCCCTCCACTTT CASSLTGQRNSPLHF
- TRBJ2-7 TRBV5-4 TRBD2 TGTGCCAGCAGCTTGAGAGCGGGGGCCTCCTACGAGCAGTACTTC CASSLRAGASYEQYF
- TRBJ1-1 TRBV19 - TGTGCCAGTAGTTTCGGGGGAACTGAAGCTTTCTTT CASSFGGTEAFF
- TRBJ1-1 TRBV7-9 TRBD1 TGTGCCAGCAGCACACAGGGGGGGAACACTGAAGCTTTCTTT CASSTQGGNTEAFF
- TRBJ2-3 TRBV20-1 - TGCAGTGCTAGTAGGGGGTGGGGAGATACGCAGTATTTT CSASRGWGDTQYF
- TRBJ1-2 TRBV19 - TGTGCCAGTAGTCTCCCCGGGGAAGGGACTTATGGCTACACCTTC CASSLPGEGTYGYTF
- TRBJ1-1 TRBV4-3 TRBD1 TGCGCCAGCAGTTTGGACAGGGACGGCACTGAAGCTTTCTTT CASSLDRDGTEAFF
- TRBJ2-1 TRBV24-1 - TGTGCCACCAGTGATTTACACCTCAGCTCCTACAATGAGCAGTTCTTC CATSDLHLSSYNEQFF
- TRBJ1-5 TRBV28 - TGTGCCAGCACCAGGCGGGGGCGGGGGGATCAGCCCCAGCATTTT CASTRRGRGDQPQHF
- TRBJ1-3 TRBV5-8 - TGTGCCAGCAGCGTCTTGGCCTCTGGAAACACCATATATTTT CASSVLASGNTIYF
- TRBJ1-1 TRBV6-5 - TGTGCCAGCACTATGACAGGATCGAACACTGAAGCTTTCTTT CASTMTGSNTEAFF
- TRBJ2-7 TRBV6-5 - TGTGCCAGCAGGGACATCTACGAGCAGTACTTC CASRDIYEQYF
- TRBJ2-2 TRBV29-1 TRBD2 TGCAGCGTTGCTCGCGGGGGGGCGGGCACCGGGGAGCTGTTTTTT CSVARGGAGTGELFF
- TRBJ2-2 TRBV12-5 - TGTGCTAGTGGTTTGGGGACATCGAACACCGGGGAGCTGTTTTTT CASGLGTSNTGELFF
- TRBJ1-2 TRBV4-2 - TGTGCCAGCAGCCAAGATCGTGCAGGGGACTATGGCTACACCTTC CASSQDRAGDYGYTF
- TRBJ2-3 TRBV3-1/TRBV3-2 - TGTGCCAGCAGCCAAGTCAGAACAGATACGCAGTATTTT CASSQVRTDTQYF
- TRBJ1-2 TRBV6-5 - TGTGCCAGCAGTTACTCGACGGGGGGTACGGGTGGCTACACCTTC CASSYSTGGTGGYTF
- TRBJ2-1 TRBV18 TRBD2 TGTGCCAGCTCACCTTCTTTCAGCGGGGTAAGCAATGAGCAGTTCTTC CASSPSFSGVSNEQFF
once TRBJ1-5 TRBV28 TRBD1 TGTGCCAGCAGTTTCGGGACAGGGGGCAATCAGCCCCAGCATTTT CASSFGTGGNQPQHF
- TRBJ1-4 TRBV5-1 TRBD1 TGCGCCAGCAGCTTGGGGGACAGGGGGCGAGGTGAAAAACTGTTTTTT CASSLGDRGRGEKLFF
- TRBJ2-7 TRBV10-2 TRBD2 TGCGCCAGCAGTGAGTCCGGGACTAGATATCCTCAAACCCTACTGGGCGAGCAGTACTTC CASSESGTRYPQTLLGEQYF
- TRBJ2-7 TRBV5-1 TRBD2 TGCGCCAGCAGCCCTCGACTAGCGGGGATCTACGAGCAGTACTTC CASSPRLAGIYEQYF
- TRBJ1-1 TRBV5-1 - TGCGCCAGCAGCTTCGGCAGGGACACTGAAGCTTTCTTT CASSFGRDTEAFF
- TRBJ2-3 TRBV20-1 TRBD2 TGCAGTGCTAGTCTTGATAGCGGGGAGGGTTGGGATACGCAGTATTTT CSASLDSGEGWDTQYF
- TRBJ1-2 TRBV14 - TGTGCCAGCAGCCAAGAACTTATGACAGTGAACTATGGCTACACCTTC CASSQELMTVNYGYTF
- TRBJ1-5 TRBV5-6 - TGTGCCAGCAGCTTGAACAGGGAGACCCAGCATTTT CASSLNRETQHF
- TRBJ1-2 TRBV5-6 TRBD1 TGTGCCAGCAGCCTTGACAGGGACTATGGCTACACCTTC CASSLDRDYGYTF
- TRBJ2-1 TRBV7-9 - TGTGCCAGCAGACCGCAGGGGAGCGATGAGCAGTTCTTC CASRPQGSDEQFF